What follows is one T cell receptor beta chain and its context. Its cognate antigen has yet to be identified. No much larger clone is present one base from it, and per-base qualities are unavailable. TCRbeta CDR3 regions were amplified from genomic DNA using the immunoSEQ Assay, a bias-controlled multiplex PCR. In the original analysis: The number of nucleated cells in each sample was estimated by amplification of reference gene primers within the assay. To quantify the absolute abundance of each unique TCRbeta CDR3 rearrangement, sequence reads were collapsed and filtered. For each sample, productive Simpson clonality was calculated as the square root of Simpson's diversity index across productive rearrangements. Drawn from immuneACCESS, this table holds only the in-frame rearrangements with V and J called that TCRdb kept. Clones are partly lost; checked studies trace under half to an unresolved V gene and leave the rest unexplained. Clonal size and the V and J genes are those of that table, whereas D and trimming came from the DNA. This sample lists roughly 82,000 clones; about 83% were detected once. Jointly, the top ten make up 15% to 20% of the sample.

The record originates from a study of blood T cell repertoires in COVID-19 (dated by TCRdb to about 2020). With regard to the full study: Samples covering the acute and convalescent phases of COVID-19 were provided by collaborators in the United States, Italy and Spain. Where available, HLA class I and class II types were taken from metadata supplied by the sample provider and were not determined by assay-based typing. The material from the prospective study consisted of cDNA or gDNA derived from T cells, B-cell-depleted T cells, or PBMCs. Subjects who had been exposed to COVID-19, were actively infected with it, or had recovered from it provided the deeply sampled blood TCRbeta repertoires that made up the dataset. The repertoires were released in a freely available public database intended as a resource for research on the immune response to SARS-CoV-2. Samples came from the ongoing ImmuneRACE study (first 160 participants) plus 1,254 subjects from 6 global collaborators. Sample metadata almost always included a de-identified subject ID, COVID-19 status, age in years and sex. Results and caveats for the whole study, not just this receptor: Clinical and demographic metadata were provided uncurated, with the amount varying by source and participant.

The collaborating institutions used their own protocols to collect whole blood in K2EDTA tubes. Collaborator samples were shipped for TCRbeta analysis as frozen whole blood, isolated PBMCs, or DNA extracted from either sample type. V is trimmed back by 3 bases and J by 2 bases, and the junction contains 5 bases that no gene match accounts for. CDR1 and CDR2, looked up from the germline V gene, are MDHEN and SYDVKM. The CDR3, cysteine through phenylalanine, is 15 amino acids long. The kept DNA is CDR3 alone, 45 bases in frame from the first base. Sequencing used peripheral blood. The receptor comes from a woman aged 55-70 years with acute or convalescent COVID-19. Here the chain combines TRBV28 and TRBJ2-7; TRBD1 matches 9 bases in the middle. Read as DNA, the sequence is TGTGCCAGCAGTTTGGCCGGGACAGGGACCTACGAGCAGTACTTC. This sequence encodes CASSLAGTGTYEQYF.